The TCR beta chain described here comes from a study of PD-1 blockade in classical Hodgkin lymphoma. Study-wide background: Nivolumab dosing for patients was 3 mg/kg, administered intravenously every 2 weeks.

Data came from immunoSEQ multiplex PCR; TCRdb stores just in-frame clones and leaves some out. The sample contains under 80,000 clones, 87% of which appear only once. As to time point: cycle 4 day 1 (C4D1), after five to seven weeks of nivolumab. Every patient experienced relapse after autologous stem cell transplantation, and brentuximab vedotin exposure varied. The CDR3 sequence is 15 residues long. The germline gives CDR1 MGHRA, CDR2 YSYEKL. V was pared by 4 bases and J by 6 bases, with 11 bases of the junction left unmatched. The chain recombines TRBV4-1 with TRBJ2-7; 8 bases map to TRBD2. The starting material was peripheral blood mononuclear cells (PBMCs), obtained before the fourth cycle of nivolumab. The sequence was obtained from a human donor with classical Hodgkin lymphoma. CDR3 sequence reads: CASSPIERGGREQYF. The CDR3 coding sequence is TGCGCCAGCAGCCCCATAGAACGGGGGGGCCGCGAGCAGTACTTC.